Below are 8 T cell receptor beta chains sequenced from a single sample in a study of CD8 T cells in Susac syndrome. Random hexamers were used to reverse transcribe an amount of roughly 0.45 to 1 ug RNA. TCRdb re-called the immunoSEQ multiplex PCR reads through MiXCR, storing one row per CDR3 protein. The table records about 240,000 distinct CDR3 sequences, 95% to 97% of them present only once. Sequenced: CD4+ T cells from PBMCs. These receptors were collected from a human donor with Susac syndrome.

The V gene is TRBV20-1, the J gene TRBJ2-5; 10 nucleotides line up with TRBD1. This CDR3 region has 13 residues. The germline V gene encodes CDR1 DFQATT and CDR2 SNEGSKA (reference sequence). V shed 7 bases and J 4 bases; nucleotides not matched to a gene: 6. The chain's CDR3 is CSVLDRGLETQYF. The CDR3 bases are TGCAGTGTTTTGGACAGGGGGTTAGAGACCCAGTACTTC.

This clonotype was recorded a few times. The chain couples TRBV2 to TRBJ2-6; unclear D gene. The CDR3 consists of 13 residues. Germline CDR1 reads SNHLY; CDR2 reads FYNNEI. Between the trimmed V and J ends, which lost 7 bases and 0 bases, there was a span of 4 bases. CDR3 sequence (DNA): TGTGCCAGCACCCCCTCTGGGGCCAACGTCCTGACTTTC. Encoded protein: CASTPSGANVLTF.

The J gene is TRBJ1-2, the V gene TRBV20-1; a possible D gene is TRBD1 (5 bases). V shed 3 bases and J shed 2 bases, with 10 bases lying between them. The CDR3 spans 13 residues. The V gene's germline CDR1 is DFQATT and CDR2 SNEGSKA (reference sequence). The CDR3 DNA is TGCAGTGCTAGTAGGGACGTAAACTATGGCTACACCTTC. The encoded protein is CSASRDVNYGYTF.

This chain uses TRBV20-1 with TRBJ2-1; the D is unclear. The CDR3 runs 16 residues. The V end lost 1 base, the J end lost 0 bases, and 13 bases lay between the germline ends. CDR1 is DFQATT and CDR2 is SNEGSKA in the germline V gene (reference sequence). DNA for the CDR3: TGCAGTGCTAGAGCACAGAAGGGAAGCTCCTACAATGAGCAGTTCTTC. Translation: CSARAQKGSSYNEQFF.

The chain carries TRBV9 and TRBJ1-5, with a tentative D call TRBD1 (5 bases). V was clipped by 0 bases and J by 7 bases, with 8 bases between them. Germline CDR1 is SGDLS and CDR2 is YYNGEE. The CDR3 spans 13 residues. The CDR3 DNA sequence: TGTGCCAGCAGCGTAGGGGGCTGGCAGCCCCAGCATTTT. Its protein is CASSVGGWQPQHF. Filled out from reference TRBV9 and TRBJ1-5, the complete variable domain reads DSGVTQTPKHLITATGQRVTLRCSPRSGDLSVYWYQQSLDQGLQFLIQYYNGEERAKGNILERFSAQQFPDLHSELNLSSLELGDSALYFCASSVGGWQPQHFGDGTRLSIL.

The chain recombines TRBV21-1 with TRBJ2-3; the table's D call TRBD2 went unverified against the DNA. TRBV21-1 is listed as a pseudogene. There are 14 residues in the CDR3. The CDR3 protein is CASSKRVSTDTQYF. The CDR3 DNA reads TGTGCCAGCAGCAAGAGGGTTAGCACAGATACGCAGTATTTT.

CDR3 residues: CAWSTRGHQPQHF. The CDR3 DNA is TGTGCCTGGAGTACCAGGGGACATCAGCCCCAGCATTTT. This rearrangement joins TRBV30 to TRBJ1-5, with D tentatively TRBD1 (6 bases). Trimming left V 2 bases short and J 5 bases short, with 10 bases between. The germline CDR1 and CDR2 sequences are GTSNPN and SVGIG (reference sequence). The CDR3 runs 13 residues.

The J gene is TRBJ2-7, the V gene TRBV4-1, with D maybe TRBD2 (6 bases). Trimming cost V 6 bases and J 0 bases, with 15 bases left between them. The germline CDR1 and CDR2 sequences are MGHRA and YSYEKL. The length of the CDR3 is 15 residues. CDR3 amino acids: CASSPRGKPSYEQYF. Here the CDR3 DNA reads TGCGCCAGCAGTCCGCGCGGGAAGCCCTCCTACGAGCAGTACTTC.